This section outlines one TCR beta chain sequence together with its context. Its specificity is not known. This sample is drawn from a study of cytomegalovirus exposure and HLA in healthy donors. Study-level points and caveats: The investigators catalogued some 150 TCR beta chains as cytomegalovirus-associated. Among TCR beta chains of equal frequency, HLA-associated ones were more clonally expanded in a later analysis. Later analysis identified several of the most significant clusters that appeared linked to common viral pathogens.

In the PCR, 60 Vbeta and 13 Jbeta primers were used. Profiled with immunoSEQ multiplex PCR; TCRdb holds only in-frame clones, not every one. Its table records some 160,000 clones. The sample taken for sequencing was PBMCs. This TCR came from a man aged 30 to 45 in good health and CMV-seronegative.

The DNA for the CDR3 is TGTGCCAGCAGTGTTATGGCGGGGCAGTACTTC. It translates to CASSVMAGQYF. This chain joins TRBV2 and TRBJ2-7; D perhaps matches TRBD2 (5 bases). V was pared by 4 bases and J by 9 bases, with 10 bases between. The germline V gene has CDR1 SNHLY and CDR2 FYNNEI. The CDR3 length is 11 residues.